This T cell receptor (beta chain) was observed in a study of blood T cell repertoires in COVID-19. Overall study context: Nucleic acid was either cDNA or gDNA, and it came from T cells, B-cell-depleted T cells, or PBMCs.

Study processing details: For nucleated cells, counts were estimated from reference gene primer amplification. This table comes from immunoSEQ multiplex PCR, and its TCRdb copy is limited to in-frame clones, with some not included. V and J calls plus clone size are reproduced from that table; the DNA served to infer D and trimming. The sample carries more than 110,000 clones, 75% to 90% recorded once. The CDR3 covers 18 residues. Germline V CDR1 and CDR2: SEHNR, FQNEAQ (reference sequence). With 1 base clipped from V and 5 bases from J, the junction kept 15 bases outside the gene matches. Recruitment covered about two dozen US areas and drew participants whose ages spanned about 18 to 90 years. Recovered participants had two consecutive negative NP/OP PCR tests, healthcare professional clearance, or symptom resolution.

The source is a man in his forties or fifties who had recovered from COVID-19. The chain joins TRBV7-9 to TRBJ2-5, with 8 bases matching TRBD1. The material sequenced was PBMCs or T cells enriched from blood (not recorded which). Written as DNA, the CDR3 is TGTGCCAGCAGCTTAGTTTTGGTGGCAGGGGGCATCGTGGAGACCCAGTACTTC. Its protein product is CASSLVLVAGGIVETQYF.